This T cell receptor (beta chain) is from a study of tumor-infiltrating lymphocytes in primary liver carcinoma. The table lists this clonotype with many counts. Trimming removed 6 bases from V and 14 bases from J; junction bases left unmatched: 7. Germline CDR1 is WSHSY and CDR2 is SAAADI. The CDR3 is 12 amino acids. Both RNA and DNA were isolated together from about 20-30 mg of bulk tissue that had not been sorted. A primer in the constant region served to generate TCR beta cDNA from approximately 450 ng of total RNA. ARM-PCR was slightly modified, and three nested multiplex PCR rounds with it gave rise to the TCR beta libraries. Primers for the first two PCR rounds were TRBV1-TRBV30 forward primers and a C-beta reverse primer (roughly 10 cycles per round). From the multiplex PCR reads, TCRdb called clonotypes with MiXCR, one entry per CDR3 protein. The table includes nearly 45,000 distinct CDR3 sequences, about 73% detected once.

Input material: liver tumor tissue from sampling region 2. The sample's subset: tumor region T2, inferior pole. The gene calls are TRBV10-2 and TRBJ2-3; 11 bases are shared with TRBD2. The TCR was taken from a man between 40 and 49 years old with primary liver carcinoma and hepatitis B virus infection. This CDR3 reads CASSHTSGRTYF. In DNA form, the CDR3 reads TGCGCCAGCAGCCACACTAGCGGGAGAACGTATTTT.